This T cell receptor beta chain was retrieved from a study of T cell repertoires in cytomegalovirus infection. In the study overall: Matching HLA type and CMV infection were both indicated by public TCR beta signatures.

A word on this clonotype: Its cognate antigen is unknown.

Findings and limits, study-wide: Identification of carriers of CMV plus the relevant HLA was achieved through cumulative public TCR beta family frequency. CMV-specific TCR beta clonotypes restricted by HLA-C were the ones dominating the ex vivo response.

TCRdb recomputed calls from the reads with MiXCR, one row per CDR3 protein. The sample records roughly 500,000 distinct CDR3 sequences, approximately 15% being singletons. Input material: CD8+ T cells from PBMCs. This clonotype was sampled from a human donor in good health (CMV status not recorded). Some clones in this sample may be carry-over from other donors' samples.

CDR3: CASSYARGGSYNSPLHF. Written as DNA, the CDR3 is TGTGCCAGCAGTTATGCCAGGGGAGGCTCCTATAATTCACCCCTCCACTTT. The V call is TRBV28, the J call TRBJ1-6, with D possibly TRBD1 on 6 matching bases. The CDR3 spans 17 residues. The germline gives CDR1 MDHEN, CDR2 SYDVKM. The V gene lost 4 bases and the J gene lost 0 bases, with 13 bases spanning the gap.